A single T cell receptor (beta chain) is shown here with its context. The antigen is undetermined. These data are taken from a study of shared clonotypes between healthy human individuals. Broader study findings: Naive subsets typically showed greater estimated richness than memory subsets.

Naive CD45RA+ and memory CD45RA-negative subsets were split from CD4+ cells. Assay: immunoSEQ multiplex PCR; the TCRdb copy retains only in-frame clones and omits some. This table has more than 1 million clones, around three quarters appearing once. This CDR3 spans 14 amino acids. Trimming cost V 1 base and J 0 bases, with 7 bases left between them. Per the germline V gene, CDR1 is MDHEN and CDR2 is SYDVKM. The receptor was derived from a man aged 18 to 30 in good health. Some clones in this sample may be carry-over from other donors' samples. The genes are TRBV28 and TRBJ2-7, with D possibly being TRBD1 (5 bases). The sample comprised memory CD4+ T cells from PBMCs. Stated subset: CD45RA-negative fraction. The CDR3 bases are TGTGCCAGCAGTTTATATCAGGGCTCCTACGAGCAGTACTTC. Translated, it gives CASSLYQGSYEQYF.